This T cell receptor (beta chain) stems from a study of T cells in Graves' hyperthyroidism and ophthalmopathy. Extraction of PBMCs used roughly 9.6 ml of fresh peripheral blood. RNA transcripts gave rise to amplified TCR beta CDR3 regions. TCR CDR3 underwent first-round RT-PCR with the HTBI primer set. TCRdb redid the calling of the multiplex PCR reads with MiXCR, one entry per CDR3 protein. Here the sample spans 700,000 or so distinct CDR3 sequences, around 17% being singletons. This CDR3 contains 15 residues. Per the germline V gene, CDR1 is MNHNS and CDR2 is SASEGT. Trimming pared 4 bases from V and 4 bases from J, leaving 11 bases between. This clonotype appeared many times.

The sequence was collected from a young man with Graves' hyperthyroidism. The sequenced sample consisted of blood. The genes are TRBV6-1 and TRBJ2-6, with D maybe TRBD1 (6 bases). In DNA, the CDR3 is TGTGCCAGCAGTGGCCAGGGGCTCGGGGCCAACGTCCTGACTTTC. It is translated as CASSGQGLGANVLTF.